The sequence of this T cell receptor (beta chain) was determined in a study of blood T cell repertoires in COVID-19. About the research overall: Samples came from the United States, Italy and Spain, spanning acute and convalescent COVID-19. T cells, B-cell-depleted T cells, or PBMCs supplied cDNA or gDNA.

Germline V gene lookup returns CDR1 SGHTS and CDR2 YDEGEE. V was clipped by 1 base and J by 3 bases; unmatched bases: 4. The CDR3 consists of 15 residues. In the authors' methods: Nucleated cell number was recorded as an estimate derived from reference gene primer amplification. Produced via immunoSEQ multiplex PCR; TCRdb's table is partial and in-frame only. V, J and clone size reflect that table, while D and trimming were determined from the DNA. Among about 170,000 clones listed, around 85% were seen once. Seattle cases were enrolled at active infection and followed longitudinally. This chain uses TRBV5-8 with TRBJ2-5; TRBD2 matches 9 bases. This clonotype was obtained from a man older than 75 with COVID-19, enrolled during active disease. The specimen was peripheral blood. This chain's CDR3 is CASSLSGTSKETQYF. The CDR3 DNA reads TGTGCCAGCAGCTTGTCCGGGACTAGCAAAGAGACCCAGTACTTC.